This T cell receptor (beta chain) is from a study of blood T cells in healthy people across ages. Next came a second PCR, run for about 6 to 12 cycles, which used a sample-barcoded 5' primer along with a J-beta primer mix. TCRdb fed the 5' RACE reads into MiXCR, producing one record per CDR3 protein. The repertoire includes about 1.4 million distinct CDR3 sequences, 55% to 75% of them detected once, and under 8.5% sits in the top ten. CDR3 length: 17 residues. V gave up 0 bases and J gave up 2 bases; unmatched junction bases: 3. The gene calls are TRBV12-3 or TRBV12-4 and TRBJ1-6; 8 positions match TRBD1. The sequencing input was blood. The clonotype originates from a man aged 18 to 30 in good health. In DNA form, the CDR3 reads TGTGCCAGCAGTTTAGCGGGGGGACAGGCCTATAATTCACCCCTCCACTTT. The encoded protein is CASSLAGGQAYNSPLHF.